A selection of T cell receptor beta chains follows, all from one sample in a study of vaccination and CD4 T cells after COVID-19. No antigens are known for them. TCRdb passed the PCR reads through MiXCR, listing each CDR3 protein once. The data contain 8,000 or so distinct CDR3 sequences, roughly three quarters of them singletons. Source material: CD4+ T cells from blood, cultured in vitro. The receptors originated from a human donor who had recovered from COVID-19. Both conserved end residues are part of each CDR3. D genes are given only for firm matches. Part of the rows lack a size; the others show once, few, many or a class for expanded clones.

>TRBV5-1|.|.|TRBJ1-4
CASSLAGVGTNEKLFF
TGCGCCAGCAGCTTGGCGGGCGTAGGGACTAATGAAAAACTGTTTTTT
>TRBV30|few|.|TRBJ1-5
CAWSVHLNQPQHF
TGTGCCTGGAGTGTACATCTGAATCAGCCCCAGCATTTT
>TRBV6-1|medium-sized|TRBD1|TRBJ1-4
CASSDRQGANEKLFF
TGTGCCAGCAGTGACAGACAGGGGGCGAATGAAAAACTGTTTTTT
>TRBV6-2/TRBV6-3|.|.|TRBJ1-5
CASSYWGNQPQHF
TGTGCCAGCAGTTACTGGGGTAATCAGCCCCAGCATTTT
>TRBV27|.|.|TRBJ2-2
CASRQPHRASDGELFF
TGTGCCAGCAGGCAACCGCACAGGGCATCGGACGGGGAGCTGTTTTTT
>TRBV7-2|.|.|TRBJ2-3
CASSPRGGGQDTQYF
TGTGCCAGCAGCCCGAGAGGGGGGGGACAAGATACGCAGTATTTT
>TRBV7-2|.|TRBD2|TRBJ2-1
CASSLEGTSGFREQFF
TGTGCCAGCAGCTTAGAAGGGACTAGCGGGTTCCGGGAGCAGTTCTTC
>TRBV6-1|medium-sized|TRBD1|TRBJ2-2
CASTPGQGAGELFF
TGTGCCAGCACGCCGGGACAGGGGGCCGGGGAGCTGTTTTTT
>TRBV15|.|.|TRBJ2-5
CATSRDRGGSSPQETQYF
TGTGCCACCAGCAGAGATAGGGGGGGGTCCAGCCCCCAAGAGACCCAGTACTTC
>TRBV6-1|.|TRBD1|TRBJ1-2
CASSLVTLQGGKGYTF
TGTGCCAGCAGCCTCGTGACCTTACAGGGGGGTAAGGGCTACACCTTC
>TRBV12-3/TRBV12-4|.|TRBD1|TRBJ1-2
CASTNAGQSFYGYTF
TGTGCCAGCACCAACGCGGGACAGAGTTTCTATGGCTACACCTTC
>TRBV6-1|.|.|TRBJ2-7
CASPGVNDYEQYF
TGTGCCAGCCCAGGGGTGAATGACTACGAGCAGTACTTC
>TRBV5-4|.|TRBD1|TRBJ1-2
CASNKGDRANYGYTF
TGTGCCAGCAACAAAGGGGACAGGGCTAACTATGGCTACACCTTC
>TRBV2|few|.|TRBJ1-1
CASSDVGGTEAFF
TGTGCCAGCAGTGATGTGGGGGGCACTGAAGCTTTCTTT
>TRBV5-1|.|TRBD2|TRBJ2-3
CASSHPGGADTQYF
TGCGCCAGCAGCCATCCGGGGGGTGCAGATACGCAGTATTTT
>TRBV30|medium-sized|TRBD1|TRBJ1-2
CAWSVYPGTGYTF
TGTGCCTGGAGTGTATACCCCGGGACAGGGTACACCTTC
>TRBV19|.|TRBD1|TRBJ1-6
CASSGRFGQEGSPLHF
TGTGCCAGTAGTGGGCGCTTTGGACAGGAGGGTTCACCCCTCCACTTT
>TRBV4-1|.|.|TRBJ2-2
CASSRRGQNTGELFF
TGCGCCAGCAGCCGGCGGGGACAGAACACCGGGGAGCTGTTTTTT
>TRBV7-8|.|.|TRBJ1-5
CASSLVRHPSNQPQHF
TGTGCCAGCAGCTTAGTTCGTCACCCGAGCAATCAGCCCCAGCATTTT
>TRBV6-1|medium-sized|TRBD1|TRBJ1-5
CASSQQGSNQPQHF
TGTGCCAGCAGTCAACAGGGGAGCAATCAGCCCCAGCATTTT
>TRBV7-9|.|.|TRBJ1-1
CASSLQEGTEAFF
TGTGCCAGCAGCTTACAGGAGGGAACTGAAGCTTTCTTT
>TRBV28|once|TRBD2|TRBJ2-2
CASSEPGGPNTGELFF
TGTGCCAGCAGCGAACCGGGGGGGCCGAACACCGGGGAGCTGTTTTTT
>TRBV12-3/TRBV12-4|.|.|TRBJ1-6
CASSLEYNSPLHF
TGTGCCAGCAGCCTAGAATATAATTCACCCCTCCACTTT
>TRBV11-2|few|.|TRBJ1-6
CASSLRPNSPLHF
TGTGCCAGCAGCCTCCGTCCGAATTCACCCCTCCACTTT
>TRBV10-3|.|.|TRBJ1-2
CAITQDSLYGYTF
TGTGCCATCACCCAAGACAGCTTGTATGGCTACACCTTC
>TRBV6-1|.|TRBD2|TRBJ2-2
CATEGMAGGPNTGELFF
TGTGCCACAGAAGGGATGGCGGGGGGCCCGAACACCGGGGAGCTGTTTTTT
>TRBV12-3/TRBV12-4|medium-sized|.|TRBJ1-5
CASSLAFYQPQHF
TGTGCCAGCAGTTTAGCCTTCTATCAGCCCCAGCATTTT
>TRBV6-1|.|TRBD1|TRBJ1-6
CASSRTGDNSPLHF
TGTGCCAGCTCCCGGACAGGGGATAATTCACCCCTCCACTTT
>TRBV2|.|.|TRBJ2-7
CASSEDPGSSYEQYF
TGTGCCAGCAGTGAAGACCCAGGGTCCTCCTACGAGCAGTACTTC
>TRBV19|.|TRBD1|TRBJ2-2
CASSFDRATGELFF
TGTGCCAGTAGTTTCGACAGGGCGACCGGGGAGCTGTTTTTT
>TRBV6-1|few|TRBD1|TRBJ2-2
CASSASGGRNTGELFF
TGTGCCAGCAGTGCCTCAGGGGGTAGGAACACCGGGGAGCTGTTTTTT
>TRBV19|.|.|TRBJ1-1
CASSFRRLEAFF
TGTGCCAGTAGTTTCAGACGCCTTGAAGCTTTCTTT
>TRBV7-3|.|TRBD1|TRBJ1-1
CASSSTGGDTEAFF
TGTGCCAGCAGCTCGACAGGGGGGGACACTGAAGCTTTCTTT
>TRBV2|.|.|TRBJ2-3
CASSVEDDTQYF
TGTGCCAGCAGTGTGGAGGATGATACGCAGTATTTT
>TRBV20-1|.|.|TRBJ2-5
CSAQLTAYQETQYF
TGCAGTGCTCAATTGACAGCGTACCAAGAGACCCAGTACTTC
>TRBV6-1|once|TRBD1|TRBJ2-7
CASSDPGTGSYEQYF
TGTGCCAGCAGTGATCCCGGGACAGGATCCTATGAGCAGTACTTC
>TRBV7-3|few|TRBD1|TRBJ1-2
CASSSTGALFHGYTF
TGTGCCAGCAGCTCGACAGGGGCTCTTTTCCATGGCTACACCTTC
>TRBV6-2/TRBV6-3|.|TRBD1|TRBJ1-2
CASSYPDRVIYGYTF
TGTGCCAGCAGTTACCCCGACAGGGTGATATATGGCTACACCTTC
>TRBV6-1|once|.|TRBJ1-1
CASSELQGGGTEAFF
TGTGCCAGCAGTGAACTCCAGGGTGGAGGAACTGAAGCTTTCTTT
>TRBV20-1|few|.|TRBJ1-2
CSARDLGMGYGYTF
TGCAGTGCTAGAGATCTGGGGATGGGCTATGGCTACACCTTC
>TRBV5-4|large|.|TRBJ2-1
CASSGDRWTYNEQFF
TGTGCCAGCAGCGGCGACAGGTGGACCTACAATGAGCAGTTCTTC
>TRBV20-1|.|.|TRBJ1-1
CSARVFTGRVNTEAFF
TGCAGTGCTAGAGTATTTACGGGCAGGGTGAACACTGAAGCTTTCTTT
>TRBV27|.|.|TRBJ2-3
CASSSERATLGTQYF
TGTGCCAGCAGTTCAGAGCGGGCCACTCTAGGTACGCAGTATTTT
>TRBV4-1|once|.|TRBJ1-2
CASSRTPDSLGGYTF
TGCGCCAGCAGCCGTACTCCGGACAGCCTAGGGGGCTACACCTTC
>TRBV5-4|.|.|TRBJ2-5
CASSSAPTETQYF
TGTGCCAGCAGCTCTGCCCCAACAGAGACCCAGTACTTC
>TRBV7-2|.|TRBD2|TRBJ2-1
CASSLTRASGGPYNEQFF
TGTGCCAGCAGCTTAACCAGGGCTAGCGGGGGCCCCTACAATGAGCAGTTCTTC
>TRBV6-1|large|.|TRBJ1-1
CASSESGQSNTEAFF
TGTGCCAGCAGTGAATCAGGACAAAGTAACACTGAAGCTTTCTTT
>TRBV25-1|.|.|TRBJ1-2
CASSEVQGKRGYTF
TGTGCCAGCAGTGAAGTACAGGGAAAGCGTGGCTACACCTTC
>TRBV6-1|few|.|TRBJ2-3
CASSPPGPDTQYF
TGTGCCAGCAGTCCCCCGGGCCCAGATACGCAGTATTTT
>TRBV28|.|.|TRBJ1-5
CASSLIGGNQPQHF
TGTGCCAGCAGTTTGATAGGGGGTAATCAACCCCAGCATTTT
>TRBV6-5|.|.|TRBJ2-7
CASSLTVGGLKQYF
TGTGCCAGCAGTTTAACGGTAGGGGGGCTGAAGCAGTACTTC
>TRBV19|large|TRBD2|TRBJ2-7
CASSRTGTSGGGYEQYF
TGTGCCAGTAGTAGAACCGGGACTAGCGGGGGGGGGTACGAGCAGTACTTC
>TRBV6-1|few|.|TRBJ1-6
CASRIGQVFHF
TGTGCCAGCAGAATTGGCCAGGTCTTCCACTTT
>TRBV30|.|.|TRBJ1-2
CAWQIGGGSYGYTF
TGTGCCTGGCAAATAGGGGGAGGTAGCTATGGCTACACCTTC
>TRBV2|once|.|TRBJ2-1
CASSLDPAPYNEQFF
TGTGCCAGCAGCTTAGACCCGGCCCCTTACAATGAGCAGTTCTTC
>TRBV7-3|hyperexpanded|TRBD1|TRBJ1-5
CASSHTGAGWPQHF
TGTGCCAGCAGCCATACAGGGGCCGGCTGGCCCCAGCATTTT
>TRBV7-2|.|.|TRBJ2-7
CASSHPPRNYEQYF
TGTGCCAGCAGCCACCCCCCCCGGAACTACGAGCAGTACTTC
>TRBV12-3/TRBV12-4|.|.|TRBJ1-1
CASSLFGGAAFF
TGTGCCAGCAGTTTATTCGGCGGCGCGGCTTTCTTT